This T cell receptor beta chain comes out of a study of blood T cell repertoires in COVID-19. The overall study: Sample material is recorded as cDNA or gDNA derived from T cells, B-cell-depleted T cells, or PBMCs.

Repertoires were generated with immunoSEQ multiplex PCR, while TCRdb's copy carries only in-frame clones and drops some. The top ten clones hold 5.6% of a sample with about 200,000 clones, more than 70% of them seen once. CDR1 SGDLS and CDR2 YYNGEE come from the germline V gene. The CDR3 has 16 residues. J gave up 0 bases and V 3 bases, and 4 bases lay outside the gene matches. The source of this sequence is a man aged 40-50 years with acute COVID-19. The specimen sequenced was PBMCs or T cells enriched from blood (not recorded which). The V and J genes are TRBV9 and TRBJ2-2, with 8 bases identical to TRBD1. For the CDR3, the DNA is TGTGCCAGCAGCGCCAGGGGGCCCGCGAACACCGGGGAGCTGTTTTTT. It codes for CASSARGPANTGELFF.